This T cell receptor (beta chain) was observed in a study of cytomegalovirus exposure and HLA in healthy donors (dated by TCRdb to the late 2010s). General notes on the study: According to an earlier analysis of a few hundred of the donors, some 180 million T cells yielded some 110 million unique TCR beta sequences and around 300 Gb of sequence data. A separate validation cohort of about 110 different subjects was used in addition to the roughly 670-subject first cohort. On average, around 240,000 unique TCR beta nucleotide sequences were sequenced per donor among more than 350 genotyped donors of the cohort, with approximately 18% of those sequences being non-productive. HLA typing included class I and class II loci at four-digit resolution. Rather than using new phenotypic data, the later analysis identified candidate immune exposures from TCR beta sequences and from how often those sequences occurred across donors. Typing coverage differed by locus: A, B, C, DRB1 and DQB1 were typed in roughly 620-640 donors, DQA1 in approximately 520, DPA1 in 600 to 610, and DPB1 in approximately 450. An earlier analysis of 587 of the donors applied high-throughput TCR beta sequencing to assess whether each TCR beta V gene segment acted as functional or pseudogenic. To predict cytomegalovirus infection status, the study combined high-throughput TCR immunosequencing, statistical association of individual TCRs with disease status, and machine learning. Roughly five DR-DQ haplotypes were handled as single units for association and clustering, since linkage in the cohort was strong. Donor age, sex, ethnicity and CMV serostatus were collected together with the repertoire data. A later analysis re-analyzed previously published TCR beta repertoires from 650 to 800 donors and added high-resolution HLA genotyping to study TCR occurrence patterns. About 330 gigabases of sequencing data and around 85 million unique TCR sequences made up an early release that covered over 550 HLA-typed donors. Every discovery cohort repertoire had been produced on one sequencing platform. The genetic ancestry cluster associated with self-reported Caucasian donors included 70% to 85% of the 300 to 400 genotyped donors. The study used immunosequencing to profile the T cell repertoires of hundreds of subjects and linked those repertoires to cytomegalovirus serostatus. The study aimed to test whether cataloging public T cell receptors could reveal signatures of past pathogen exposure. In a later genetic analysis, genome-wide SNP genotypes for about 65% of the roughly 670 donors were used, and that subset was treated as a discovery cohort.

Points the paper makes about the study in general: The study listed approximately 150 TCR beta chains as associated with cytomegalovirus. In a later analysis, 16,951 TCR beta sequences were associated with specific HLA alleles at a false discovery rate of 0.05. The authors suggested that the approach could potentially be generalized to other disease states and immunological phenotypes. Linkage disequilibrium might explain the correlated functional status among segregating V segments, but an unknown experimental factor could not be excluded. Most TCR sequences were observed very rarely across donors, whereas some public TCRs were present in many individuals. A later analysis found that TCR association rates varied across HLA loci, with DRB1 alleles showing the most associated TCRs and HLA-C alleles the fewest. Broadly in line with IMGT annotations, most TCR beta V segments showed up in productive rearrangements about 90% or about 30% of the time in an earlier analysis of a few hundred of the donors. A later genetic analysis associated a missense DCLRE1C variant with V-gene and J-gene trimming of TCR beta chains, and an independent cohort replicated the association. In a later analysis, HLA-associated TCR beta chains showed more clonal expansion and lower generation probabilities than non-associated chains that were equally common. The 87-base-pair reads could not distinguish some IMGT-functional V segments, including TRBV6-2 and TRBV6-3, so those segments were excluded. Only TCR beta chains were sequenced in this cohort, and the absence of alpha or paired-chain data limited detectable features. Presence/absence analyses assumed roughly uniform sequencing depth across donors, an assumption that may not hold. A further reported finding was that TCR beta sequences accurately predicted the HLA-A and HLA-B alleles for most subjects in the first cohort. According to a later genetic analysis, donors in an Asian-associated ancestry cluster had fewer N-insertions in productive TCRs than the roughly 660-donor mean. In a later analysis, several top co-occurrence clusters were reported to appear linked to parvovirus B19, influenza, CMV and Epstein-Barr virus. Strong co-occurrence of HLA alleles, especially DR and DQ, made assigning TCR associations to individual alleles difficult. In both the original and validation cohorts, the classifier was reported to diagnose cytomegalovirus status with high specificity and sensitivity. Approximately 18 rarely observed V segments, including chromosome 9 orphons, were excluded from the earlier analysis of several hundred of the donors because counts were too low. A cluster of highly shared sequence variants was judged likely to be a technical artifact of the sequencing pipeline. Because HLA typing was missing for some donors at each locus, association tests included only the typed subset. In vitro tests confirmed that a few of the cytomegalovirus-associated TCR beta chains recognize cytomegalovirus antigens. Immune exposure information for the cohort was limited to CMV serostatus. According to a later analysis, most CMV-associated TCR beta chains appeared to be HLA-restricted, and the HLA associations seemed to be driven largely by CMV exposure.

From a lookup of the germline V gene (reference sequence), CDR1 and CDR2 are LNHNV and YYDKDF. The CDR3 measures 14 amino acids from cysteine to phenylalanine. Of the read, only the CDR3 DNA is kept; its 42 bases are in frame from base 1. V is trimmed back by 1 base and J by 4 bases, and the junction contains 2 bases that no gene match accounts for. In total, over 600 healthy bone marrow donors made up the cohort. At the time of sampling, every cohort member was nominally healthy, though immune exposures that went unrecorded were likely present. The donor tested CMV seronegative and was one of the 352 seronegative cohort members. A peripheral blood sample was provided by each donor, and peripheral blood mononuclear cells were used for TCR beta sequencing. The Qiagen DNeasy Blood Extraction Kit was used to extract genomic DNA from the blood cell samples. Concerning this clone: It has no known antigen specificity. There are no base qualities to consult, and no much larger clone falls within one base.

Library prep was done by the immunoSEQ multiplex PCR assay. The multiplex PCR relied on a mix of 60 forward primers for TCR Vbeta segments and 13 reverse primers for TCR Jbeta segments. Amplification of the CDR3 region of rearranged TCR beta genes was performed with a multiplex PCR assay on genomic DNA. The Illumina HiSeq System was used to sequence the amplified TCR beta libraries as 87-base-pair reads. Under the source paper's analysis protocol: A later analysis counted approximately 74 million unique TCR beta chains across the 670 or so repertoires, and some 11 million of these chains were shared by at least two donors. A nearest-neighbor algorithm error-corrected the raw reads and collapsed the reads into unique sequences, merging closely related sequences to remove PCR and sequencing errors. CDR3 sequences were aligned to IMGT reference sequences to assign V, D and J gene segments. Each retained sequence needed at least a six-nucleotide match to both a V gene segment and a J gene segment. Rearrangements were called productive when the CDR3 lacked stop codons and stayed in frame with V and J; all others were non-productive. Following IMGT convention, CDR3 was defined as the stretch from the second conserved V-encoded cysteine to the conserved J-encoded phenylalanine. In an earlier analysis of around 640 of the donors, sequences lacking an unambiguous match to a single V gene segment were excluded. An earlier analysis of over 450 of the donors classified V segments as functional when productive rearrangements were above 56.7% and as segregating when the standard deviation between donors was above 5%. A statistical classification framework was developed to diagnose cytomegalovirus status using the catalog of TCR beta chain sequences. In a later analysis, TCR nucleotide sequences were compared against IMGT/GENE-DB human TR gene sequences so that V and J genes could be assigned. Using the TCRdist pipeline, a later analysis assigned CDR3 sequences along with most-parsimonious VDJ recombination scenarios. In a later analysis, each TCR beta chain was defined by its CDR3 amino acid sequence together with its V-gene family, and reads without a unique V-gene family were excluded. A later analysis removed 550 to 650 highly shared, low-generation-probability nucleotide sequences to deal with suspected cross-contamination and a sequencing artifact. In a later analysis, a clonal expansion index for each public chain was calculated from normalized within-repertoire ranks of inferred template counts. Generation probabilities in a later analysis came from a VDJ recombination model fitted to out-of-frame rearrangements, and those results were checked against IGoR. Hypergeometric tests were used in a later analysis to score TCR-TCR, TCR-HLA and TCR-CMV co-occurrence, with a repertoire-size bias correction applied to the TCR pairs. In a later analysis, false discovery rates were estimated by permuting HLA or CMV assignments 20 times. In a later analysis, co-occurring TCRs were grouped using DBSCAN, and TCRdist sequence similarity was added for clustering within HLA-allele-positive subsets. Co-occurrence clustering excluded repertoires with fewer than 30,000 or more than 120,000 public chains, plus five with anomalous nucleotide sharing. TCRdb retrieved this table from immuneACCESS and kept in-frame rearrangements only. Not all clones are present; in checked studies, unresolved V genes account for under half, and no reason is known for the remainder. V and J calls plus clone size are reproduced from that table; the DNA served to infer D and trimming. The sample table lists more than 85,000 clones, under 85% of them with a count of one. The ten largest clones represent approximately 2% of the sample.

The clonotype was recovered from a man aged 25 to 40 in good health and CMV-seronegative. The chain couples TRBV15 to TRBJ2-5; 8 central bases correspond to TRBD2. Sequenced material: PBMCs. CDR3 loop: CATSRGGLVETQYF. In nucleotide form, the sequence is TGTGCCACCAGCAGAGGGGGACTAGTAGAGACCCAGTACTTC.